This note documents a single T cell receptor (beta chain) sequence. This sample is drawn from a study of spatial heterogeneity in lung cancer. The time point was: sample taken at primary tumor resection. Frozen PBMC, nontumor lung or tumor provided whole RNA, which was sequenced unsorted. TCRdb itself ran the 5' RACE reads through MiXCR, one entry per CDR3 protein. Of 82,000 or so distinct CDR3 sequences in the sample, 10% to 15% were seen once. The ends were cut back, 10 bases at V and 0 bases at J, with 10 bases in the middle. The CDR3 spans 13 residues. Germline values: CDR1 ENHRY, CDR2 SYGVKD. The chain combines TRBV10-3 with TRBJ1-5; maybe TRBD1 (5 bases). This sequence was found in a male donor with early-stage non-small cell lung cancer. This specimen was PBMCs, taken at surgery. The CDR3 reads CASRDFSNQPQHF. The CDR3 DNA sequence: TGTGCCAGCCGGGACTTTAGCAATCAGCCCCAGCATTTT.